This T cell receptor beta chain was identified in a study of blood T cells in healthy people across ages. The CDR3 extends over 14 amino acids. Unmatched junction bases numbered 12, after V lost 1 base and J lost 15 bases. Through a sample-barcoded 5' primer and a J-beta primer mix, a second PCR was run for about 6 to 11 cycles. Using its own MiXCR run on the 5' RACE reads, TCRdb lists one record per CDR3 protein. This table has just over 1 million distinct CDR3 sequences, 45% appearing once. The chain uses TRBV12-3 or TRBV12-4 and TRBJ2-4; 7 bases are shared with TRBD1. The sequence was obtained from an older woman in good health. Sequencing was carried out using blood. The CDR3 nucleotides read TGTGCCAGCAGTTTAGGGCAGGGGGTAAAGGAGCCGTACTTC. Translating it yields CASSLGQGVKEPYF.